This record looks at one TCR beta chain sequence and its context. Its target is unknown. The sample comes from a study of shared clonotypes between healthy human individuals. Donors comprised healthy HIV-negative adults lacking recent acute infections or vaccinations. Over several immunoSEQ plates, each subset's genomic DNA was distributed in even portions. On ten immunoSEQ deep assay plates, unsorted PBMC DNA was sequenced. Only in-frame clones appear in the TCRdb table, and some are missing; sequencing was by immunoSEQ multiplex PCR. In the table there are 550,000 to 600,000 clones, roughly 79% of which are singletons. General observations from the study: Donor scarcity curtailed the genetic and exposure-history diversity represented herein.

Germline loops: CDR1 SEHNR, CDR2 FQNEAQ (reference sequence). The CDR3 contains 13 residues. V was pared by 6 bases and J by 2 bases, with 10 bases between. V is TRBV7-9 and J is TRBJ2-5, with D possibly matching TRBD2 (5 bases). Sequencing was performed on PBMCs. The TCR comes from a woman aged 40 to 50 in good health. Some clones in this sample may be carry-over from other donors' samples. CDR3 bases: TGTGCCAGCAGTACGGACTTACAAGAGACCCAGTACTTC. It codes for CASSTDLQETQYF.